This entry lists 10 T cell receptor beta chains sequenced from one sample in a study of cytomegalovirus exposure and HLA in healthy donors. The table came from immunoSEQ multiplex PCR; TCRdb's copy has only in-frame clones and leaves some out. The sample comprises roughly 120,000 clones, roughly 91% of which are singletons, and approximately 3.5% rests with the top ten. The sample consisted of PBMCs. All receptors derive from a man aged 25-45 years in good health and CMV-seronegative.

The chain carries TRBV18 and TRBJ1-1; no clear D gene. Between the trimmed V and J ends, which lost 4 bases and 7 bases, there was a span of 13 bases. This CDR3 contains 13 residues. Germline CDR1 reads KGHSH; CDR2 reads LQKENI. The CDR3 sequence: CASSLGPSNEAFF. The CDR3 bases are TGTGCCAGCTCACTGGGCCCATCGAATGAAGCTTTCTTT.

This clone was seen repeatedly, ten times or more. V and J are TRBV7-9 and TRBJ2-7; 10 positions agree with TRBD2. From germline, CDR1 is SEHNR and CDR2 FQNEAQ (reference sequence). V shed 10 bases, J shed 6 bases, and the junction held 9 bases outside the gene matches. The CDR3 length is 13 residues. CDR3 sequence (DNA): TGTGCCACCCCATCTAGCGGGGGTTCCGAGCAGTACTTC. Translated, it gives CATPSSGGSEQYF.

The V and J genes are TRBV6-5 and TRBJ1-1, with D perhaps matching TRBD1 (5 bases). Trimming took off 6 bases at V and 6 bases at J, with 14 bases between the two ends. The CDR3 totals 13 residues. Per the germline V gene, CDR1 is MNHEY and CDR2 is SVGAGI. CDR3 coding DNA: TGTGCCAGCAGAAAAAAGGGGTTCCCTGAAGCTTTCTTT. It yields the protein CASRKKGFPEAFF.

J is TRBJ1-6 and V is TRBV5-6; a possible D gene is TRBD1 (5 bases). The CDR3 loop spans 15 amino acids. Germline values: CDR1 SGHDT, CDR2 YYEEEE. The germline V and J ends were trimmed by 0 bases and 7 bases, with 11 bases remaining between them. As DNA, the CDR3 is TGTGCCAGCAGCTTGGGGGGGGGTCGAAATTCACCCCTCCACTTT. Translation: CASSLGGGRNSPLHF.

The chain links TRBV27 to TRBJ2-3, with D perhaps TRBD1 (5 bases). Trimming pared 0 bases from V and 2 bases from J, leaving 12 bases between. CDR3 length: 16 amino acids. Germline V gene lookup returns CDR1 MNHEY and CDR2 SMNVEV (reference sequence). This CDR3 reads CASSLSADTYTDTQYF. CDR3 nucleotide sequence: TGTGCCAGCAGTTTATCCGCGGACACCTACACAGATACGCAGTATTTT.

This chain joins TRBV5-1 and TRBJ1-1; 7 nucleotides line up with TRBD1. CDR1 SGHRS and CDR2 YFSETQ come from the germline V gene. The ends lost 4 bases at V and 1 base at J; junction bases unmatched: 4. The CDR3 is 14 amino acids. This chain's CDR3 is CASSGQVSNTEAFF. The CDR3 DNA sequence: TGCGCCAGCAGCGGACAGGTATCGAACACTGAAGCTTTCTTT. The full variable domain, with the rest looked up from reference TRBV5-1 and TRBJ1-1, is KAGVTQTPRYLIKTRGQQVTLSCSPISGHRSVSWYQQTPGQGLQFLFEYFSETQRNKGNFPGRFSGRQFSNSRSEMNVSTLELGDSALYLCASSGQVSNTEAFFGQGTRLTVV.

V gene TRBV5-1 combines with J gene TRBJ2-7, with D perhaps matching TRBD2 (6 bases). Germline lookup yields CDR1 SGHRS and CDR2 YFSETQ. Trimming removed 4 bases at V and 3 bases at J, with 8 bases between. This CDR3 has 12 residues. In nucleotides, the CDR3 is TGCGCCAGCAGCACGGGAGACTACGAGCAGTACTTC. It is translated as CASSTGDYEQYF.

V and J are TRBV27 and TRBJ1-5; 11 positions agree with TRBD1. The CDR3 runs to 16 residues. Looked up from germline, CDR1 is MNHEY and CDR2 is SMNVEV (reference sequence). The V and J ends lost 6 bases and 7 bases, in that order; junction bases with no gene match: 11. The CDR3 protein is CASRRTGQGESQPQHF. DNA for the CDR3: TGTGCCAGCAGACGAACGGGACAGGGGGAATCACAGCCCCAGCATTTT.

The chain employs TRBV28 and TRBJ1-3; a weak D match, TRBD1 (6 bases). This CDR3 has 17 residues. In germline, CDR1 is MDHEN, CDR2 SYDVKM. Deletions cut 5 bases from V and 3 bases from J, with 20 bases between. The CDR3 here is CASSPWGGADFGNTIYF. CDR3 sequence (DNA): TGTGCCAGCAGTCCCTGGGGGGGGGCGGATTTTGGAAACACCATATATTTT. Complete variable domain (other parts from reference TRBV28 and TRBJ1-3): DVKVTQSSRYLVKRTGEKVFLECVQDMDHENMFWYRQDPGLGLRLIYFSYDVKMKEKGDIPEGYSVSREKKERFSLILESASTNQTSMYLCASSPWGGADFGNTIYFGEGSWLTVV.

This clone was found once. This sequence joins TRBV28 and TRBJ1-6; 7 nucleotides agree with TRBD1. CDR3 length: 14 residues. V shed 7 bases, J shed 5 bases, and the junction held 5 bases outside the gene matches. Germline CDR1 MDHEN, CDR2 SYDVKM. The CDR3 DNA reads TGTGCCAGCAAAACAGGGGAAGATAATTCACCCCTCCACTTT. This codes for CASKTGEDNSPLHF.